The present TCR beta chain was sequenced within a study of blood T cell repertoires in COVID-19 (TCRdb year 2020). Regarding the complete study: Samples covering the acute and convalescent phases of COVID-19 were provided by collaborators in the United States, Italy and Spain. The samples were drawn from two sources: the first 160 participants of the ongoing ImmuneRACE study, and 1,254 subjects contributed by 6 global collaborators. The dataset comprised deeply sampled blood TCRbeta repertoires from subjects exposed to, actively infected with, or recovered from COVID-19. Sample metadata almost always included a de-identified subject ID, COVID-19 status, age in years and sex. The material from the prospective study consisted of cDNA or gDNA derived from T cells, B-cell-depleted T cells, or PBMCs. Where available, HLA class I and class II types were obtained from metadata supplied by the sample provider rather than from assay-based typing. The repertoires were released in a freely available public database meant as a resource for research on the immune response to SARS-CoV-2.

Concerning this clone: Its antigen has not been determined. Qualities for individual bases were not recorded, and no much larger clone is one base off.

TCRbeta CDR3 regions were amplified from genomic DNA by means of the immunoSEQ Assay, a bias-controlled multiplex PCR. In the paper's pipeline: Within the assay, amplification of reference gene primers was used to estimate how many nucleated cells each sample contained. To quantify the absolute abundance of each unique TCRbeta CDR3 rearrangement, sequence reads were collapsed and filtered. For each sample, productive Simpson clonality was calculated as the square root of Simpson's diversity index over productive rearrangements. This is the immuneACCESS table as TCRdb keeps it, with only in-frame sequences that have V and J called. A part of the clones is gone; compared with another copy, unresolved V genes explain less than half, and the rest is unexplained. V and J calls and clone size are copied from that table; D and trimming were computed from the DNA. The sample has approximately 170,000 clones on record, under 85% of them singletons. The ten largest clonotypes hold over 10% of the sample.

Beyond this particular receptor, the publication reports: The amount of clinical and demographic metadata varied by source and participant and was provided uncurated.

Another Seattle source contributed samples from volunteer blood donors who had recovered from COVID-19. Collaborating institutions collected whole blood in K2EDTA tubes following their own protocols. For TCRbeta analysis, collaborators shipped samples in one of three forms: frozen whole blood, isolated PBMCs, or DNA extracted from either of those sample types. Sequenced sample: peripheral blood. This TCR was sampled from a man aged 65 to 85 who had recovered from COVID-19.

At the DNA level, the sequence is TGTGCCAGCGCACGAGTTCGGGACAGGGGTTCGGGCTACACCTTC. The translation is CASARVRDRGSGYTF. The sequence joins TRBV2 to TRBJ1-2; the central 10 bases match TRBD1. From a lookup of the germline V gene, CDR1 and CDR2 are SNHLY and FYNNEI. Germline trimming amounts to 8 bases on V and 8 bases on J, with 14 as the count of junction bases outside the gene matches. From its cysteine to its phenylalanine, the CDR3 spans 15 amino acids. Only the CDR3 DNA is retained, 45 bases long and in frame from the first base. Reference TRBV2 and TRBJ1-2 genes cover what lies past the CDR3, so the full variable domain is EPEVTQTPSHQVTQMGQEVILRCVPISNHLYFYWYRQILGQKVEFLVSFYNNEISEKSEIFDDQFSVERPDGSNFTLKIRSTKLEDSAMYFCASARVRDRGSGYTFGSGTRLTVV.